This T cell receptor beta chain was recovered during a study of prognosis after radiotherapy for stage I lung cancer. This clonotype turned up a few times. Amplification of the TCR beta CDR3 (from genomic DNA) was done by two-round multiplex PCR. Gene-specific TRBV and TRBJ primers were used in PCR round one. MiXCR was run by TCRdb on the multiplex PCR reads, yielding one entry per CDR3 protein. This table holds approximately 28,000 distinct CDR3 sequences, around 30% found once. The germline gives CDR1 SGHDT, CDR2 YYEEEE. The germline V and J ends were trimmed by 4 bases and 0 bases, with 11 bases remaining between them. This CDR3 contains 14 residues.

The sample consisted of PBMCs, taken before or after stereotactic body radiation therapy (not recorded which). The genes are TRBV5-6 and TRBJ2-7; D is unresolved. This TCR derives from a donor of 50 years or more with non-small cell lung cancer. The chain's CDR3 is CASSPELGSYEQYF. CDR3 DNA sequence: TGTGCCAGCAGCCCTGAGTTAGGCTCCTACGAGCAGTACTTC.